One and the same sample provided the 26 T cell receptor beta chains below, sequenced in a study of identical twins. MiXCR, applied by TCRdb to the 5' RACE reads, yields one record per CDR3 protein. The sample includes around 340,000 distinct CDR3 sequences, roughly 12% of them seen just once. These data were likewise used in another study, on yellow fever vaccine responses in identical twins.

The specimen sequenced was CD8+ T cells sorted from blood. Receptors were obtained from a woman under 30 in good health.

The genes are TRBV12-3 or TRBV12-4 and TRBJ1-1; TRBD1 aligns across 7 bases. The CDR3 has 14 amino acids. V lost 6 bases and J lost 6; bases outside the gene matches: 10. The CDR3 here is CASSTGTEAPEAFF. For the CDR3, the DNA is TGTGCCAGCAGCACAGGGACAGAGGCCCCTGAAGCTTTCTTT.

The genes are TRBV27 and TRBJ2-1, with 8 bases identical to TRBD2. CDR1 is MNHEY and CDR2 is SMNVEV in the germline V gene (reference sequence). This CDR3 comprises 15 residues. V shed 6 bases, J shed 8 bases, and the junction held 12 bases outside the gene matches. The CDR3 nucleotides are TGTGCCAGCAGCTCAACTAGCGGTCTCTGGGATGAGCAGTTCTTC. This sequence encodes CASSSTSGLWDEQFF.

V gene TRBV3-1 combines with J gene TRBJ2-1; 8 bases match TRBD2. This CDR3 contains 14 residues. Germline values: CDR1 LGHDT, CDR2 YNNKEL (reference sequence). Trimming cost V 3 bases and J 6 bases; bases outside gene matches: 4. CDR3 sequence: CASSHRTSINEQFF. The DNA for the CDR3 is TGTGCCAGCAGCCACCGGACTAGCATCAATGAGCAGTTCTTC.

This clonotype has a handful of counts. The chain couples TRBV7-9 to TRBJ1-2; 10 positions agree with TRBD1. The CDR3 has 14 amino acids. Germline CDR1 reads SEHNR; CDR2 reads FQNEAQ (reference sequence). Trimming took 5 bases from V and 1 from J; bases not matched to a gene: 1. CDR3 residues: CASSGTGDNYGYTF. Written as DNA, the CDR3 is TGTGCCAGCAGCGGGACAGGGGATAACTATGGCTACACCTTC. Together with reference TRBV7-9 and TRBJ1-2, the CDR3 gives the full variable domain: DTGVSQNPRHKITKRGQNVTFRCDPISEHNRLYWYRQTLGQGPEFLTYFQNEAQLEKSRLLSDRFSAERPKGSFSTLEIQRTEQGDSAMYLCASSGTGDNYGYTFGSGTRLTVV.

This chain joins TRBV9 and TRBJ2-1; a weak D match, TRBD2 (5 bases). The germline V gene encodes CDR1 SGDLS and CDR2 YYNGEE. This CDR3 is 15 amino acids long. Trimming shortened V by 5 bases and J by 6 bases, and 18 bases separated the two germline ends. CDR3 bases: TGTGCCAGCAGTGATCCCGGGTCTAGCTCCAATGAGCAGTTCTTC. It codes for CASSDPGSSSNEQFF.

The CDR3 nucleotides read TGTGCCAGCAGTTTTCTAGCGGGGTTAAATACGCAGTATTTT. It yields the protein CASSFLAGLNTQYF. The chain joins TRBV12-3 or TRBV12-4 to TRBJ2-3; TRBD2 agrees at 9 bases. The V gene end was trimmed by 3 bases and the J gene end by 7 bases; junction bases not matched to a gene: 5. The length of the CDR3 is 14 residues.

In its sample, this clonotype was seen a few times. The chain has TRBV20-1 and TRBJ2-7; 11 bases are shared with TRBD2. The length of the CDR3 is 13 residues. V shed 4 bases, J shed 1 base, and the junction held 0 bases outside the gene matches. CDR1 is DFQATT and CDR2 is SNEGSKA in the germline V gene (reference sequence). CDR3 coding DNA: TGCAGTGCTACTAGCGGGGGGTCCTACGAGCAGTACGTC. Translated: CSATSGGSYEQYV.

This clonotype was observed at least ten times. This rearrangement joins TRBV6-5 to TRBJ1-5; D is unclear. This CDR3 contains 14 residues. V was cut by 2 bases and J by 0 bases, with 5 bases left in between. Germline assignment: CDR1 MNHEY and CDR2 SVGAGI. CDR3 nucleotides: TGTGCCAGCAGTTACGACAATAGCAATCAGCCCCAGCATTTT. Translation gives CASSYDNSNQPQHF.

This clonotype was detected a few times. The CDR3 DNA follows: TGTGCCAGCAGTTTAGGGGTGCGGGAGGCCAGCTCCTACAATGAGCAGTTCTTC. The encoded protein is CASSLGVREASSYNEQFF. V usage is TRBV12-3 or TRBV12-4 and J usage is TRBJ2-1, with TRBD2 matching 8 bases. V trimming: 1 base; J trimming: 0 bases; junction bases outside the gene matches: 8. There are 18 residues in the CDR3.

The chain recombines TRBV24-1 with TRBJ2-3, with TRBD1 identical over 7 bases. After removal of 3 bases from V and 6 bases from J, the junction contained 5 bases not matched to a gene. CDR1 is KGHDR and CDR2 is SFDVKD in the germline V gene. This CDR3 comprises 14 residues. Here the CDR3 reads CATSDKQGMDTQYF. In DNA, the CDR3 is TGTGCCACCAGTGATAAACAGGGGATGGATACGCAGTATTTT.

This clonotype was counted ten times or more. CDR3 nucleotides: TGTGCCAGCAGCCCCAACCCCTCCTACCAAGAGACCCAGTACTTC. Encoded protein: CASSPNPSYQETQYF. The chain uses TRBV3-1 and TRBJ2-5; D is unresolved. The CDR3 covers 15 residues. CDR1 and CDR2 from the germline V gene are LGHDT and YNNKEL (reference sequence). Trimming stripped 4 bases from V and 0 bases from J, with 12 bases between.

In its sample, this clonotype was seen many times. The rearrangement uses TRBV29-1 and TRBJ2-3; 13 bases align to TRBD2. The CDR3 extends over 15 amino acids. The trim removed 4 bases at V and 5 bases at J, leaving 6 bases unmatched. CDR1 SQVTM and CDR2 ANQGSEA come from the germline V gene. The CDR3 protein is CSVAPLAGGRDTQYF. Here the CDR3 DNA reads TGCAGCGTTGCCCCACTAGCGGGAGGGCGAGATACGCAGTATTTT.

This clonotype has at least ten counts. V gene TRBV6-2 or TRBV6-3 combines with J gene TRBJ1-1; D is unclear. The CDR3 runs to 13 residues. Trimming cost V 7 bases and J 4 bases, with 13 bases left between them. Germline-derived CDR1 and CDR2 are MNHEY and SVGEGT. The CDR3 reads CASKVGLSTEAFF. In DNA, the CDR3 is TGTGCCAGCAAAGTTGGACTGAGCACTGAAGCTTTCTTT.

This clonotype was observed a handful of times. The chain recombines TRBV5-4 with TRBJ2-1; D perhaps matches TRBD2 (5 bases). Per germline, CDR1 SGHNT and CDR2 YYREEE (reference sequence). Trimming took 0 bases from V and 8 from J, leaving 15 bases between them. The CDR3 totals 15 residues. CDR3 DNA: TGTGCCAGCAGCTTGGAAAACGGGGTCTTGGATGAGCAGTTCTTC. It codes for CASSLENGVLDEQFF. The complete variable domain, with remaining parts taken from reference TRBV5-4 and TRBJ2-1, reads ETGVTQSPTHLIKTRGQQVTLRCSSQSGHNTVSWYQQALGQGPQFIFQYYREEENGRGNFPPRFSGLQFPNYSSELNVNALELDDSALYLCASSLENGVLDEQFFGPGTRLTVL.

This clonotype was seen many times. The genes are TRBV6-6 and TRBJ2-1, with D perhaps given as TRBD1 or TRBD2 (6 bases each). The CDR3 sequence is 13 residues long. In germline, CDR1 is MNHNY, CDR2 SVGAGI (reference sequence). V gave up 8 bases and J gave up 7 bases, with 15 bases separating them. In nucleotides, the CDR3 is TGTGCCAGCTGTCGACAGGAGGGTAATGAGCAGTTCTTC. It specifies CASCRQEGNEQFF.

The rearrangement links TRBV3-1 to TRBJ2-3; D not certain. The germline V gene encodes CDR1 LGHDT and CDR2 YNNKEL (reference sequence). Trimming removed 1 base at V and 5 bases at J, with 13 bases between. This CDR3 region has 15 residues. CDR3 sequence reads: CASSQGPATRDTQYF. The CDR3 bases are TGTGCCAGCAGCCAAGGGCCGGCGACGCGAGATACGCAGTATTTT.

V usage is TRBV7-9 and J usage is TRBJ2-1, with TRBD2 identical over 14 bases. J lost 7 bases, V lost 3 bases, and 5 bases had no gene match. The CDR3 totals 16 residues. Germline CDR1 SEHNR, CDR2 FQNEAQ (reference sequence). The CDR3 sequence: CASSFPTSGRGNEQFF. The CDR3 DNA reads as TGTGCCAGCAGCTTCCCGACTAGCGGGAGGGGGAATGAGCAGTTCTTC.

In its sample, this clonotype was seen a few times. The genes are TRBV10-3 and TRBJ1-2; D possibly corresponds to TRBD1 (5 bases). The CDR3 loop spans 16 amino acids. Germline CDR1 reads ENHRY; CDR2 reads SYGVKD. V was cut by 8 bases and J by 3 bases, with 22 bases left in between. The CDR3 sequence: CAISAAGVGPDYGYTF. CDR3 nucleotide sequence: TGTGCCATCTCCGCCGCGGGGGTTGGGCCAGACTATGGCTACACCTTC.

This chain connects TRBV20-1 to TRBJ2-1; 7 positions match TRBD2. The CDR3 contains 13 residues. The junction had 5 bases not matched to a gene; V was cut back by 1 base and J by 8 bases. Germline CDR1 reads DFQATT; CDR2 reads SNEGSKA (reference sequence). The CDR3 nucleotides read TGCAGTGCTAGAGCGGGGGGATCACATGAGCAGTTCTTC. It encodes CSARAGGSHEQFF.

This clonotype was counted many times. J is TRBJ2-5 and V is TRBV12-3 or TRBV12-4, with 7 bases lining up with TRBD2. The length of the CDR3 is 15 residues. Germline trimming cut 5 bases from V and 7 bases from J; bases unmatched to any gene: 13. In nucleotides, the CDR3 is TGTGCCAGCAGTCCCCCGGGCTCGACGGGGGGGACCCAGTACTTC. Translated: CASSPPGSTGGTQYF.

The V and J genes are TRBV20-1 and TRBJ2-7; 8 positions agree with TRBD2. Germline V gives CDR1 DFQATT, CDR2 SNEGSKA (reference sequence). CDR3 size: 18 residues. The V segment lost 6 bases and the J segment 0 bases; nucleotides outside the gene matches: 19. CDR3: CSAQHPTVNSGTSYEQYF. The DNA for the CDR3 is TGCAGTGCCCAGCACCCCACGGTAAATAGCGGGACCTCCTACGAGCAGTACTTC.

In this sample, this clonotype turned up a few times. The chain carries TRBV7-9 and TRBJ1-4; a possible D gene is TRBD1 (6 bases). V gave up 5 bases and J gave up 3 bases, with 16 bases separating them. CDR3 length: 16 amino acids. Germline V lookup: CDR1 SEHNR, CDR2 FQNEAQ (reference sequence). In DNA, the CDR3 is TGTGCCAGCAGCGAAGTGGGCAGGGGCGCTAATGAAAAACTGTTTTTT. Its protein product is CASSEVGRGANEKLFF.

The rearrangement links TRBV5-1 to TRBJ2-3; 12 bases align to TRBD2. This CDR3 has 16 residues. Germline V gene sequence: CDR1 SGHRS, CDR2 YFSETQ. J was trimmed by 5 bases and V by 3 bases; bases with no gene match: 7. The chain's CDR3 is CASSSLAGGPGDTQYF. In nucleotides, the CDR3 is TGCGCCAGCAGCTCCCTAGCGGGGGGGCCGGGAGATACGCAGTATTTT.

The chain combines TRBV27 with TRBJ2-1; a weak D match, TRBD1 (6 bases). The ends were cut back, 4 bases at V and 4 bases at J, with 14 bases in the middle. This CDR3 region has 15 residues. CDR1 and CDR2 (germline): MNHEY, SMNVEV (reference sequence). The CDR3 loop is CASSYSAGEYNEQFF. CDR3 DNA: TGTGCCAGCAGTTATTCGGCAGGGGAATACAATGAGCAGTTCTTC.

This clonotype was found many times. V usage is TRBV29-1 and J usage is TRBJ2-5, with TRBD2 as a possible D gene (7 bases). The length of the CDR3 is 12 residues. V gave up 7 bases and J gave up 5 bases, with 14 bases separating them. Germline V CDR1 and CDR2: SQVTM, ANQGSEA. The CDR3 sequence: CSGGGGVETQYF. Here the CDR3 DNA reads TGCAGCGGAGGGGGGGGAGTTGAGACCCAGTACTTC.

This chain uses TRBV12-3 or TRBV12-4 with TRBJ2-1; TRBD2 matches 13 bases. Losses at the gene ends were 6 bases for V and 8 bases for J; bases not matched to a gene: 7. The CDR3 is 15 amino acids. For the CDR3, the DNA is TGTGCCAGCAGCAGACTAGCGGGGGGAGGGGATGAGCAGTTCTTC. Translation: CASSRLAGGGDEQFF.